This TCR beta chain stems from a study of human thymus T cells. Study outcomes and limitations: As related research reported, thymic repertoires overlapped highly among unrelated individuals. Usage of V and J genes appeared biased in thymic and blood repertoires.

Thymic resections from corrective heart surgery supplied the tissue. Healthy Finnish infants undergoing corrective surgery for congenital heart defects were used as donors. This clone has a single count. Its antigen is undetermined. The germline V gene has CDR1 SGHNT and CDR2 YYREEE (reference sequence). V lost 2 bases, J lost 5 bases, and 19 bases lay in between. The CDR3 totals 17 residues. The data were produced by immunoSEQ multiplex PCR, yet TCRdb's version contains in-frame clones alone and is incomplete. There are some 120,000 clones in the sample; more than 90% occur only once, and approximately 0.022% lies in the top ten.

The material sequenced was thymus tissue. This chain uses TRBV5-4 with TRBJ2-2; perhaps TRBD1 as D (6 bases). This clonotype originated in a boy less than two years old with a congenital heart defect but otherwise immunologically healthy. CDR3 bases: TGTGCCAGCAGCTTTAGCACAGGGAAAGGGGAAACCGGGGAGCTGTTTTTT. Translation gives CASSFSTGKGETGELFF.